This T cell receptor (beta chain) was identified in a study of PD-1 blockade in classical Hodgkin lymphoma. The study's findings and limits: The diversity seen at baseline in complete responders resembled that of newly diagnosed patients. Baseline TCR diversity was reportedly lower in newly diagnosed patients than in healthy donors. It was reported as lower still in relapsed/refractory patients.

The CDR3 is 18 amino acids. Germline values: CDR1 MNHEY, CDR2 SMNVEV (reference sequence). Losses at the gene ends were 3 bases for V and 3 bases for J; bases not matched to a gene: 12. Each of the patients experienced relapse following autologous stem cell transplantation, and their brentuximab vedotin exposure differed. When best responses were assessed, they were complete response, partial response or progressive disease. This table comes from immunoSEQ multiplex PCR, and its TCRdb copy is limited to in-frame clones, with some not included. The table includes 150,000 or so clones, just under 80% detected once. On this clone itself: Its antigen is as yet unknown.

The TCR originated in a human donor with classical Hodgkin lymphoma. Sequences were derived from peripheral blood mononuclear cells (PBMCs), sampled before the second cycle of nivolumab. The V call is TRBV27, the J call TRBJ2-1; 9 nucleotides match TRBD2. The CDR3 sequence is CASSFGAGGPVVYNEQFF. The CDR3 DNA is TGTGCCAGCAGTTTCGGGGCGGGAGGGCCGGTAGTCTACAATGAGCAGTTCTTC.